Listed below are T cell receptor beta chains from one sample, sequenced in a study of T cell responses to AZD1222 COVID-19 vaccine. Libraries were prepared by immunoSEQ multiplex PCR; TCRdb keeps only in-frame clonotypes and omits some of them. Of about 110,000 clones in the sample, around 84% were seen once. Here the sequenced sample was peripheral blood, taken on day 0 of AZD1222 vaccination. The receptor set was obtained from an adult in good health. CDR3s include the opening cysteine and the closing phenylalanine or tryptophan. A D gene is named only where the DNA matches it firmly. Some rows have no size entry. The others give once, few or many, or a class for an expanded clone.

J,D,V,size,CDR3,DNA
TRBJ1-1,TRBD1,TRBV7-2,NA,CASSLDQWARTGVTEAFF,TGTGCCAGCAGCTTAGACCAATGGGCAAGGACAGGGGTCACTGAAGCTTTCTTT
TRBJ1-1,NA,TRBV27,NA,CASRSVTTPGRVNTEAFF,TGTGCCAGCAGGTCCGTAACAACACCGGGACGCGTGAACACTGAAGCTTTCTTT
TRBJ1-1,NA,TRBV6-5,NA,CASSFRKGEAFF,TGTGCCAGCAGTTTCAGGAAAGGAGAAGCTTTCTTT
TRBJ1-5,TRBD1,TRBV5-1,NA,CASSLDGGGYNQPQHF,TGCGCCAGCAGCTTGGATGGAGGGGGCTATAATCAGCCCCAGCATTTT
TRBJ2-5,NA,TRBV11-3,once,CASSLSQGQETQYF,TGTGCCAGCAGCTTATCACAGGGCCAAGAGACCCAGTACTTC
TRBJ1-2,NA,TRBV7-2,NA,CASSSQWGGVEDGYTF,TGTGCCAGCAGCTCCCAATGGGGCGGGGTTGAGGATGGCTACACCTTC
TRBJ2-7,NA,TRBV3-1/TRBV3-2,NA,CASSQEPSNLYEQYF,TGTGCCAGCAGCCAAGAACCCTCTAACTTATACGAGCAGTACTTC
TRBJ1-5,NA,TRBV14,NA,CASSQYLRFGYQPQHF,TGTGCCAGCAGCCAATATCTCCGATTCGGGTATCAGCCCCAGCATTTT
TRBJ1-5,NA,TRBV27,NA,CASSLMGNQPQHF,TGTGCCAGCAGTTTGATGGGGAATCAGCCCCAGCATTTT
TRBJ2-3,NA,TRBV6-5,NA,CASSYSRAARTDTQYF,TGTGCCAGCAGTTACAGTCGCGCAGCGCGCACAGATACGCAGTATTTT
TRBJ1-2,TRBD1,TRBV29-1,NA,CSVSPGQGSNYGYTF,TGCAGCGTATCGCCGGGACAGGGGTCTAACTATGGCTACACCTTC